Only a few counts were recorded for the clone carrying this T cell receptor (beta chain). Its antigen is as yet unknown. The data were obtained in a study of beta chain features in type 1 diabetes. Notes on the study in general: Researchers report that Type 1 diabetes patients had moderately but significantly shorter TCRB CDR3s across all four CD4+ subsets.

The CDR3 consists of 15 residues. V dropped 1 base and J dropped 3 bases, with 12 bases sitting between them. Germline V gene sequence: CDR1 SGHTA, CDR2 FQGTGA. As every portion of the isolated RNA was reverse transcribed, the sequencing read expressed TCRB transcripts. Here immunoSEQ multiplex PCR was the method, and the copy in TCRdb shows in-frame clones only, minus some. Of about 650,000 clones in the sample, 12% are singletons; the top ten hold over 0.1%. The clonotype comes from a man aged 25-45 years with type 1 diabetes. The rearrangement links TRBV7-3 to TRBJ1-2; TRBD1 is a possible D gene (6 bases). The sample was naive CD4+ T cells from blood. CDR3 sequence: CASSLRPGEDYGYTF. The CDR3 nucleotides are TGTGCCAGCAGCTTAAGGCCAGGGGAGGACTATGGCTACACCTTC.